The 23 T cell receptor beta chains below all came from one sample that was sequenced in a study of Tregs in tolerant kidney transplant recipients. Clones were read by immunoSEQ multiplex PCR, and TCRdb kept only the in-frame ones, dropping some. The sample has 12,000 to 15,000 clones. Mixed chimerism was transient after nonmyeloablative marrow transplants from related graft donors. Material: CD4+ T cells from blood (PBMCs), obtained 12 months after the transplant. The receptor source for this set is a human patient who received a combined kidney and bone marrow transplant. Some of the T cells may derive from the graft donor.

A word on this clone: Read sequence stops 3 residues before the CDR3 end, and the germline J gene provides the missing end. This chain connects TRBV30 to TRBJ1-1, with a tentative D call TRBD1 (5 bases). This CDR3 has 11 residues. Germline CDR1 GTSNPN, CDR2 SVGIG (reference sequence). CDR3 bases read: TGTGCCTGGAGTGTACGGGGGAAC. Translating it yields CAWSVRGN. The whole CDR3 protein is CAWSVRGNAFF.

Remarks on this clone: The read ends 3 residues shy of where the CDR3 ends; the end is completed using the germline J gene. The chain carries TRBV5-4 and TRBJ1-2, with TRBD1 identical over 8 bases. The CDR3 runs to 15 residues. The germline CDR1 and CDR2 sequences are SGHNT and YYREEE (reference sequence). CDR3 in amino acids: CASSLASQGAGTYTF. The CDR3 DNA, read in part, is TGTGCCAGCAGCTTGGCGTCCCAGGGGGCCGGGACC.

In regard to this clone: The sequence runs out 3 residues before the end of the CDR3; the remainder is reconstructed from the germline J gene. The gene calls are TRBV29-1 and TRBJ2-1; the match to TRBD2 covers 8 bases. V lost 3 bases, J lost 4 bases, and 8 bases stayed unmatched. This CDR3 has 15 amino acids. Germline CDR1 SQVTM, CDR2 ANQGSEA. The CDR3 is CSVDRTSLIYNEQFF. Incomplete CDR3 DNA: TGCAGCGTTGACCGGACTAGCCTGATATACAATGAG.

A remark on this clone: The read terminates 3 residues before the CDR3 end, so the remaining end is supplied by the germline J gene. Other DNA sequences within the sample encode an identical CDR3. The V and J genes are TRBV7-2 and TRBJ2-7; 8 bases are a match to TRBD1. V gave up 6 bases and J gave up 4 bases; unmatched junction bases: 11. This CDR3 region has 15 residues. Germline CDR1 SGHTA, CDR2 FQGNSA. The covered CDR3 bases are TGTGCCAGCAGTCAGGGGGCCGGGACAACTTACGAG. Protein: CASSQGAGTTYE. The CDR3 in full is CASSQGAGTTYEQYF.

In regard to this clone: The read comes to an end 3 residues before the CDR3 does, leaving the germline J gene to fill in the end. The gene calls are TRBV19 and TRBJ2-3, with TRBD2 identical over 8 bases. CDR3 size: 17 residues. The ends lost 5 bases at V and 0 bases at J; junction bases unmatched: 10. CDR1 is LNHDA and CDR2 is SQIVND in the germline V gene (reference sequence). The DNA read from the CDR3 is TGTGCCAGTAGTTTGCGGGGTAGCGGGACTAGCACAGATACG. The encoded protein is CASSLRGSGTSTDT. The complete CDR3 reads CASSLRGSGTSTDTQYF.

Regarding this clone: The read terminates 3 residues ahead of where the CDR3 ends, so the germline J gene completes it. This chain links TRBV7-2 with TRBJ2-7; 8 positions agree with TRBD1. CDR3 length: 13 residues. The V segment lost 5 bases and the J segment 4 bases; nucleotides outside the gene matches: 4. Germline values: CDR1 SGHTA, CDR2 FQGNSA. The CDR3 DNA, read in part, is TGTGCCAGCAGCCCGAGGACAGGGTACGAG. It yields the protein CASSPRTGYE. The entire CDR3 is CASSPRTGYEQYF.

On this clone itself: Read sequence stops 3 residues before the CDR3 end, and the germline J gene provides the missing end. The chain employs TRBV5-1 and TRBJ2-5; 8 positions agree with TRBD2. With 0 bases clipped from V and 2 bases from J, the junction kept 6 bases outside the gene matches. The CDR3 has 16 amino acids. CDR1 is SGHRS, CDR2 YFSETQ, per germline. The chain's CDR3 is CASSLGGAGGQETQYF. The DNA read from the CDR3 is TGCGCCAGCAGCTTGGGGGGGGCGGGGGGACAAGAGACC. The entire variable domain, with the rest obtained from reference TRBV5-1 and TRBJ2-5, is as follows: KAGVTQTPRYLIKTRGQQVTLSCSPISGHRSVSWYQQTPGQGLQFLFEYFSETQRNKGNFPGRFSGRQFSNSRSEMNVSTLELGDSALYLCASSLGGAGGQETQYFGPGTRLLVL.

Remarks on this clone: With the read ending 3 residues before the CDR3 end, the germline J gene is used to fill in that end. The chain joins TRBV19 to TRBJ1-1; a weak D match, TRBD1 (6 bases). The CDR3 is 15 amino acids. From germline, CDR1 is LNHDA and CDR2 SQIVND (reference sequence). Trimming cost V 5 bases and J 5 bases, with 18 bases left between them. The covered CDR3 bases are TGTGCCAGTAGTCCTCAAGGGGGAGATCGGACTGAA. Amino acid sequence: CASSPQGGDRTE. The entire CDR3 sequence reads CASSPQGGDRTEAFF.

As regards this clone: The missing CDR3 end, 3 residues past where the read stops, is filled in from the germline J gene. The chain is built from TRBV7-2 and TRBJ1-6, with D unresolved. Germline V lookup: CDR1 SGHTA, CDR2 FQGNSA. The V gene lost 2 bases and the J gene lost 8 bases, with 4 bases spanning the gap. This CDR3 has 12 amino acids. The CDR3 DNA, read in part, is TGTGCCAGCAGCTTACGGGATTCACCC. It translates to CASSLRDSP. The entire CDR3 protein reads CASSLRDSPLHF.

The CDR3 spells CSVETSATYEQYF. The CDR3 bases that were read are TGCAGCGTTGAGACTAGCGCAACCTACGAG. V is TRBV29-1 and J is TRBJ2-7, with 8 bases lining up with TRBD2. The read falls 3 residues short of the CDR3 end, and the missing part is taken from the germline J gene. Per germline, CDR1 SQVTM and CDR2 ANQGSEA. This CDR3 spans 13 amino acids. V lost 3 bases, J lost 2 bases, and 3 bases stayed unmatched.

To note about this clone: Read coverage stops 3 residues before the CDR3 terminus; the germline J gene supplies the remainder. The genes are TRBV5-5 and TRBJ1-6, with a weak D call TRBD1 (5 bases). Germline V CDR1 and CDR2: SGHKS, YYEKEE (reference sequence). This CDR3 region has 13 residues. Trimming shortened V by 4 bases and J by 8 bases, and 10 bases separated the two germline ends. The CDR3 bases that were read are TGTGCCAGCAGCACCCAGACAGATTCACCC. Residues: CASSTQTDSP. The complete CDR3 protein is CASSTQTDSPLHF.

Remarks on this clone: From the germline J gene comes the end of the CDR3, since the read stops 3 residues before it. The V call is TRBV30, the J call TRBJ1-1, with D unclear. The CDR3 spans 13 residues. Trimming removed 0 bases from V and 3 bases from J, with 8 bases in between. Germline CDR1 and CDR2: GTSNPN and SVGIG (reference sequence). CDR3 DNA, as far as it was read: TGTGCCTGGAGTGTACGTGGGCACACTGAA. Protein product: CAWSVRGHTE. The CDR3 in its entirety is CAWSVRGHTEAFF.

Judged by frequency, this clone is medium-sized. The CDR3 end falls 3 residues outside the read, so it is completed with the germline J gene. The rearrangement links TRBV7-3 to TRBJ1-1; D gene unclear. CDR1 and CDR2 from the germline V gene are SGHTA and FQGTGA. This CDR3 contains 13 residues. Trimming took off 5 bases at V and 1 base at J, with 8 bases between the two ends. Partial CDR3 DNA: TGTGCCAGCAGCCTGCAGGAGAACACTGAA. It specifies CASSLQENTE. The complete CDR3 sequence is CASSLQENTEAFF.

Remarks on this clone: The CDR3 end falls 3 residues outside the read, so it is completed with the germline J gene. V and J are TRBV7-2 and TRBJ2-1; 8 nucleotides line up with TRBD2. Germline loops: CDR1 SGHTA, CDR2 FQGNSA. This CDR3 comprises 15 residues. V trimming: 5 bases; J trimming: 8 bases; junction bases outside the gene matches: 11. CDR3 in amino acids: CASSISGGARDEQFF. The covered CDR3 bases are TGTGCCAGCAGCATATCGGGAGGGGCTCGCGATGAG. Supplemented by reference TRBV7-2 and TRBJ2-1, the full variable domain reads GAGVSQSPSNKVTEKGKDVELRCDPISGHTALYWYRQSLGQGLEFLIYFQGNSAPDKSGLPSDRFSAERTGGSVSTLTIQRTQQEDSAVYLCASSISGGARDEQFFGPGTRLTVL.

To note about this clone: Coverage ceases 3 residues before the CDR3 finishes, and the germline J gene fills in the end. The V and J genes are TRBV7-2 and TRBJ1-1; a weak D match, TRBD1 (6 bases). Germline lookup yields CDR1 SGHTA and CDR2 FQGNSA. This CDR3 comprises 14 residues. Between the trimmed V and J ends, which lost 7 bases and 0 bases, there was a span of 12 bases. CDR3 bases read: TGTGCCAGCACAAAAACAGGGATGAACACTGAA. Translated, it gives CASTKTGMNTE. The full CDR3 protein reads CASTKTGMNTEAFF.

In the case of this clone: Read sequence stops 3 residues before the CDR3 end, and the germline J gene provides the missing end. The chain uses TRBV7-2 and TRBJ1-6; unclear D gene. Trimming removed 7 bases from V and 9 bases from J, with 19 bases in between. CDR1 and CDR2 from the germline V gene are SGHTA and FQGNSA. The CDR3 sequence is 15 residues long. The part of the CDR3 DNA that was read is TGTGCCAGCAAATTAGCAGCGACGCGGAGTTCACCC. This codes for CASKLAATRSSP. The entire CDR3 protein reads CASKLAATRSSPLHF.

Notes on this clone: The CDR3 extends 3 residues past the end of the read, so its final part is completed from the germline J gene. J is TRBJ1-5 and V is TRBV15; no definite D call. The germline V gene encodes CDR1 LNHNV and CDR2 YYDKDF (reference sequence). The V end lost 2 bases, the J end lost 0 bases, and 11 bases lay between the germline ends. This CDR3 contains 16 residues. CDR3 DNA (partial): TGTGCCACCAGCAGAAGGCCAGTCTCTAGCAATCAGCCC. Translated: CATSRRPVSSNQP. The full CDR3 protein is CATSRRPVSSNQPQHF.

As to this clone: The sequence runs out 3 residues before the end of the CDR3; the remainder is reconstructed from the germline J gene. The genes are TRBV7-2 and TRBJ2-7; 10 bases agree with TRBD2. Germline values: CDR1 SGHTA, CDR2 FQGNSA. This CDR3 region has 14 residues. V was clipped by 7 bases and J by 5 bases; unmatched bases: 8. CDR3 amino acids: CASKLAGRAHEQYF. The CDR3 DNA, read in part, is TGTGCCAGCAAACTAGCGGGAAGGGCCCACGAG.

For this clone: The read ends 3 residues early relative to the CDR3; the germline J gene fills the gap. The chain carries TRBV10-3 and TRBJ2-7; the D gene is possibly TRBD1 (5 bases). The CDR3 totals 15 residues. Trimming left V 2 bases short and J 6 bases short, with 17 bases between. Germline V gives CDR1 ENHRY, CDR2 SYGVKD. The CDR3 sequence: CAISESRQGSTEQYF. CDR3 bases read: TGTGCCATCAGTGAGAGCCGGCAGGGATCGACCGAG.

Regarding this clone: Sequencing ends 3 residues short of the CDR3 end; the germline J gene provides the rest. The rearrangement joins TRBV14 to TRBJ2-3; no definite D call. The V gene lost 6 bases and the J gene lost 1 base, with 14 bases spanning the gap. The CDR3 runs to 15 residues. Germline V gene data show CDR1 as SGHDN and CDR2 as FVKESK. The part of the CDR3 DNA that was read is TGTGCCAGCAGTCAGAACATGGCTGGCACAGATACG. Amino acids: CASSQNMAGTDT. The CDR3 as a whole reads CASSQNMAGTDTQYF.

Comments on this clone: The sequence runs out 3 residues before the end of the CDR3; the remainder is reconstructed from the germline J gene. The chain combines TRBV7-2 with TRBJ2-3; D might be TRBD1 (5 bases). V was shortened by 4 bases and J by 7 bases, with 12 bases between the two germline ends. The CDR3 length is 13 residues. CDR1 SGHTA and CDR2 FQGNSA come from the germline V gene. CDR3 protein: CASSSNTGYTQYF. The CDR3 DNA, read in part, is TGTGCCAGCAGCTCTAATACAGGCTATACG.

A remark on this clone: The read halts 3 residues ahead of the CDR3 end, with the missing end drawn from the germline J gene. The V and J genes are TRBV20-1 and TRBJ2-1, with D unresolved. Germline values: CDR1 DFQATT, CDR2 SNEGSKA (reference sequence). The CDR3 has 15 residues. Trimming took off 0 bases at V and 4 bases at J, with 13 bases between the two ends. CDR3 in amino acids: CSARDQRGVYNEQFF. CDR3 DNA (partial): TGCAGTGCTAGAGATCAACGCGGAGTATACAATGAG.

For this clone: Sequencing ends 3 residues short of the CDR3 end; the germline J gene provides the rest. The chain links TRBV5-1 to TRBJ2-7; 9 bases align to TRBD1. From germline, CDR1 is SGHRS and CDR2 YFSETQ. The CDR3 length is 13 residues. The ends lost 5 bases at V and 4 bases at J; junction bases unmatched: 4. CDR3 protein: CASRIGTGYEQYF. Incomplete CDR3 DNA: TGCGCCAGCAGAATCGGGACAGGGTACGAG.